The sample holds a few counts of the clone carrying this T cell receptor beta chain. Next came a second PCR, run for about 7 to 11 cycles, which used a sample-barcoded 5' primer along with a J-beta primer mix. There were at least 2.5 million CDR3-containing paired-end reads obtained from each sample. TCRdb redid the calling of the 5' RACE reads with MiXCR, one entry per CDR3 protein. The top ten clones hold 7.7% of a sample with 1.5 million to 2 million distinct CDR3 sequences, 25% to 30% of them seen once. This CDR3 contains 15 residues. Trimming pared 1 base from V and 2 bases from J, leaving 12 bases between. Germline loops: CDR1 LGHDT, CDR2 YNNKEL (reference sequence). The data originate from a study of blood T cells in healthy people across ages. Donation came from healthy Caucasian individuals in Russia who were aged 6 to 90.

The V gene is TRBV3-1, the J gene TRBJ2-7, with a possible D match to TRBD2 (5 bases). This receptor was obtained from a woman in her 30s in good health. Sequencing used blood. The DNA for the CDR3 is TGTGCCAGCAGCCAAGGTACACTAGGGACCTACGAGCAGTACTTC. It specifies CASSQGTLGTYEQYF.